This T cell receptor (beta chain) is drawn from a study of early T cells in non-severe SARS-CoV-2 infection. Study at large: Sequenced material consisted of bulk RNA (from unsorted whole blood), and chains were unpaired.

Germline CDR1 and CDR2: LNHDA and SQIVND (reference sequence). Trimming removed 10 bases at V and 1 base at J, with 7 bases between. The CDR3 is made up of 11 amino acids. There are many counts of this clonotype. Its specificity is not known. Via MiXCR, TCRdb re-called the 5' RACE reads, giving one row per CDR3 protein. The sample has around 58,000 distinct CDR3 sequences; over 4.5% are singletons. Study-level findings and limits: Lookups in VDJdb leaned toward anti-spike CD8 responses and missed private and CD4 specificities.

The chain links TRBV19 to TRBJ2-5; D is ambiguous. The TCR sequence derives from an adult who was a healthcare worker with PCR-confirmed SARS-CoV-2 infection or an uninfected control (not recorded which). The sample was whole blood. The CDR3 reads CATRIQETQYF. CDR3 in DNA: TGTGCCACCCGAATCCAAGAGACCCAGTACTTC.